One and the same sample provided the 19 T cell receptor beta chains below, sequenced in a study of blood T cell repertoires in COVID-19. Profiling relied on immunoSEQ multiplex PCR, and the TCRdb table lists in-frame clones only, not all of them. There are roughly 250,000 clones in the sample; 84% occur only once, and about 1.6% lies in the top ten. The material sequenced was peripheral blood. The receptors were sampled from a woman between 35 and 50 years old who had recovered from COVID-19.

This clone was seen just once. V and J are TRBV30 and TRBJ2-6; the match to TRBD1 covers 7 bases. With V trimmed by 1 base and J by 2 bases, 8 bases remained unmatched. The germline V gene encodes CDR1 GTSNPN and CDR2 SVGIG (reference sequence). This CDR3 has 17 amino acids. CDR3: CAWSGGTARPGANVLTF. CDR3 nucleotides: TGTGCCTGGAGTGGGGGGACAGCCAGGCCTGGGGCCAACGTCCTGACTTTC.

About this clone itself: Other DNA sequences from this sample encode an identical CDR3 as well. The chain links TRBV2 to TRBJ2-2; D ambiguous. Germline values: CDR1 SNHLY, CDR2 FYNNEI. Trimming cost V 5 bases and J 2 bases, with 3 bases left between them. This CDR3 is built from 12 residues. This chain's CDR3 is CASSLNTGELFF. Here the CDR3 DNA reads TGTGCCAGCAGTTTAAACACCGGGGAGCTGTTTTTT.

V and J are TRBV5-1 and TRBJ2-5, with 7 positions matching TRBD1. Trimming at V came to 4 bases and at J to 1 base, leaving 7 bases not matched to a gene. CDR3 length: 15 residues. From germline, CDR1 is SGHRS and CDR2 YFSETQ. The CDR3 coding sequence is TGCGCCAGCAGCGTCAACAGGGGATCCCAAGAGACCCAGTACTTC. Translation: CASSVNRGSQETQYF.

This clone showed up just once. The rearrangement links TRBV28 to TRBJ1-5; possibly TRBD1 for D (5 bases). The germline gives CDR1 MDHEN, CDR2 SYDVKM. CDR3 length: 14 amino acids. V lost 10 bases and J lost 6, with 19 bases in between. CDR3 nucleotides: TGTGCCACCGTTCAGGGCGGCGTCGGTCAGCCCCAGCATTTT. Protein: CATVQGGVGQPQHF.

This chain joins TRBV7-6 and TRBJ1-2, with D perhaps TRBD1 (6 bases). CDR1 SGHVS and CDR2 FNYEAQ come from the germline V gene. The CDR3 covers 13 residues. Trimming stripped 2 bases from V and 7 bases from J, with 11 bases between. The CDR3 loop is CASSLMGALGYTF. The CDR3 DNA reads as TGTGCCAGCAGCTTAATGGGGGCGCTTGGCTACACCTTC.

This chain joins TRBV6-6 and TRBJ1-2; weak D call: TRBD1 (5 bases). The CDR3 extends over 16 amino acids. CDR1 is MNHNY, CDR2 SVGAGI, per germline (reference sequence). Trimming cost V 5 bases and J 4 bases, with 20 bases left between them. This chain's CDR3 is CASSNLPGRQGYGYTF. Written as DNA, the CDR3 is TGTGCCAGCAGTAACCTGCCAGGGCGTCAGGGCTATGGCTACACCTTC.

V is TRBV10-2 and J is TRBJ2-7; the match to TRBD2 covers 8 bases. The V gene's germline CDR1 is WSHSY and CDR2 SAAADI. CDR3 length: 13 residues. V was clipped by 7 bases and J by 5 bases; unmatched bases: 7. CDR3 region: CASTNGGVNEQYF. The DNA for the CDR3 is TGCGCCAGCACCAACGGGGGGGTAAACGAGCAGTACTTC.

CDR3 protein: CASSIRDNLNTEAFF. The CDR3 nucleotides read TGTGCCAGTAGTATTCGTGACAATTTGAACACTGAAGCTTTCTTT. The J gene is TRBJ1-1, the V gene TRBV19, with unresolved D. CDR1 is LNHDA, CDR2 SQIVND, per germline (reference sequence). Trimming took 3 bases from V and 0 from J, leaving 11 bases between them. The CDR3 has 15 residues.

The V gene is TRBV9, the J gene TRBJ1-5; D ambiguous. Germline assignment: CDR1 SGDLS and CDR2 YYNGEE. The CDR3 is made up of 15 amino acids. With 1 base removed from V and 1 base from J, the gap between germline ends came to 9 bases. The CDR3 sequence is CASSVSGLSNQPQHF. DNA of the CDR3: TGTGCCAGCAGCGTATCCGGACTCAGCAATCAGCCCCAGCATTTT. The variable domain in full, with the rest retrieved from reference TRBV9 and TRBJ1-5, is DSGVTQTPKHLITATGQRVTLRCSPRSGDLSVYWYQQSLDQGLQFLIQYYNGEERAKGNILERFSAQQFPDLHSELNLSSLELGDSALYFCASSVSGLSNQPQHFGDGTRLSIL.

The chain has TRBV9 and TRBJ2-1; D is possibly TRBD2 (6 bases). The V end was cut by 3 bases, the J end by 7 bases, with 20 bases between. This CDR3 has 16 residues. Per germline, CDR1 SGDLS and CDR2 YYNGEE. The CDR3 DNA reads TGTGCCAGCAGCGGGGGGACTGCCTCGGGCATGAATGAGCAGTTCTTC. Translating it yields CASSGGTASGMNEQFF. Full variable domain (rest looked up from reference TRBV9 and TRBJ2-1): DSGVTQTPKHLITATGQRVTLRCSPRSGDLSVYWYQQSLDQGLQFLIQYYNGEERAKGNILERFSAQQFPDLHSELNLSSLELGDSALYFCASSGGTASGMNEQFFGPGTRLTVL.

The J gene is TRBJ2-3, the V gene TRBV7-2, with TRBD2 matching 7 bases. The CDR3 is 16 residues long. V shed 4 bases and J 0 bases; nucleotides not matched to a gene: 7. In germline, CDR1 is SGHTA, CDR2 FQGNSA. CDR3 in amino acids: CASSSQAGLSTDTQYF. The DNA for the CDR3 is TGTGCCAGCAGCTCACAAGCGGGGCTAAGCACAGATACGCAGTATTTT.

The chain joins TRBV7-8 to TRBJ2-7; 7 bases agree with TRBD1. Germline loops: CDR1 SGHVS, CDR2 FQNEAQ. CDR3 length: 14 amino acids. Trimming took 4 bases from V and 2 from J; bases not matched to a gene: 5. The CDR3 region has the DNA TGTGCCAGCAGCTCGCCGGGACAGACCTACGAGCAGTACTTC. It is translated as CASSSPGQTYEQYF.

The CDR3 nucleotides read TGTGCCAGCAGCCAACGGACTAGCGGGGAAGAGACCCAGTACTTC. Encoded protein: CASSQRTSGEETQYF. This chain connects TRBV3-1 (or the pseudogene TRBV3-2) to TRBJ2-5, with 12 bases fitting TRBD2. Trimming cost V 2 bases and J 3 bases; bases outside gene matches: 1. From germline, CDR1 is LGHDT and CDR2 YNNKEL (reference sequence). The CDR3 runs 15 residues.

The chain joins TRBV30 to TRBJ1-5, with D perhaps TRBD1 (6 bases). CDR3 length: 14 residues. The germline V gene has CDR1 GTSNPN and CDR2 SVGIG (reference sequence). Trimming removed 2 bases at V and 3 bases at J, with 11 bases between. The CDR3 reads CAWSWGQANQPQHF. As DNA, the CDR3 is TGTGCCTGGAGTTGGGGGCAGGCCAATCAGCCCCAGCATTTT. Supplemented by reference TRBV30 and TRBJ1-5, the full variable domain reads SQTIHQWPATLVQPVGSPLSLECTVEGTSNPNLYWYRQAAGRGLQLLFYSVGIGQISSEVPQNLSASRPQDRQFILSSKKLLLSDSGFYLCAWSWGQANQPQHFGDGTRLSIL.

The chain employs TRBV7-3 and TRBJ2-2; D not resolved. Trimming pared 3 bases from V and 0 bases from J, leaving 14 bases between. The CDR3 is made up of 17 amino acids. Germline V lookup: CDR1 SGHTA, CDR2 FQGTGA. The CDR3 DNA is TGTGCCAGCAGCTTCAGTCTAAGACACGCGAACACCGGGGAGCTGTTTTTT. Its protein product is CASSFSLRHANTGELFF.

The J gene is TRBJ2-7, the V gene TRBV2; the D gene is possibly TRBD2 (5 bases). The germline gives CDR1 SNHLY, CDR2 FYNNEI. The V and J ends lost 6 bases and 7 bases respectively, with 19 bases between them. CDR3 length: 14 amino acids. The chain's CDR3 is CASRRRYLGWEQYF. The CDR3 DNA reads as TGTGCCAGCAGGAGGAGGTATTTGGGGTGGGAGCAGTACTTC.

This rearrangement joins TRBV7-3 to TRBJ2-1, with a weak D call TRBD2 (6 bases). The V end lost 6 bases, the J end lost 5 bases, and 11 bases lay between the germline ends. CDR1 and CDR2 (germline): SGHTA, FQGTGA. The CDR3 sequence is 13 residues long. In DNA, the CDR3 is TGTGCCAGCAGAAGACTAGATGACAATGAGCAGTTCTTC. Translation gives CASRRLDDNEQFF.

DNA for the CDR3: TGCAGTGCTAGTCCTGTAGGGGGCTCTGGAAACACCATATATTTT. Its translation: CSASPVGGSGNTIYF. V and J are TRBV20-1 and TRBJ1-3; a weak D match, TRBD1 (6 bases). Germline V gene sequence: CDR1 DFQATT, CDR2 SNEGSKA (reference sequence). This CDR3 region has 15 residues. V dropped 3 bases and J dropped 0 bases, with 12 bases sitting between them.

The chain combines TRBV6-5 with TRBJ1-2, with D possibly being TRBD1 (6 bases). The length of the CDR3 is 14 residues. The V and J ends lost 2 bases and 6 bases respectively, with 13 bases between them. Germline-derived CDR1 and CDR2 are MNHEY and SVGAGI. In nucleotides, the CDR3 is TGTGCCAGCAGTTACGGACAGCTAGGGGATGGCTACACCTTC. Its translation: CASSYGQLGDGYTF.